A selection of T cell receptor beta chains follows, all from one sample in a study of T cell responses to AZD1222 COVID-19 vaccine. TCRdb's table, derived via immunoSEQ multiplex PCR, lists solely in-frame clones and lacks some. This table holds some 39,000 clones, roughly 87% found once. The starting material was peripheral blood, obtained 28 days after the second AZD1222 dose. Every receptor here comes from an adult who received the AZD1222 COVID-19 vaccine. Each CDR3 is given with its conserved first and last residue. Each record gives: D gene, J gene, clone size, V gene, CDR3 protein, CDR3 DNA. D genes are given only for firm matches. Only part of the rows carry a size: once, few, many, or a class if the clone is expanded.

D: TRBD1; J: TRBJ1-2; size: -; V: TRBV10-3; CDR3: CAISESVGQGAVAYGYTF; DNA: TGTGCCATCAGTGAGTCTGTGGGACAGGGGGCGGTCGCCTATGGCTACACCTTC
D: TRBD2; J: TRBJ2-3; size: -; V: TRBV30; CDR3: CAWSGGGQADTQYF; DNA: TGTGCCTGGAGCGGGGGGGGGCAAGCAGATACGCAGTATTTT
D: -; J: TRBJ1-6; size: -; V: TRBV5-4; CDR3: CASSRGQGLNSPLHF; DNA: TGTGCCAGCAGCCGGGGCCAGGGCCTTAATTCACCCCTCCACTTT
D: -; J: TRBJ2-2; size: -; V: TRBV5-1; CDR3: CASSLSGVGTGELFF; DNA: TGCGCCAGCAGCTTGTCCGGGGTGGGGACCGGGGAGCTGTTTTTT
D: -; J: TRBJ1-1; size: -; V: TRBV6-4; CDR3: CASSLDMNTEAFF; DNA: TGTGCCAGCAGTCTTGACATGAACACTGAAGCTTTCTTT
D: TRBD1; J: TRBJ1-2; size: -; V: TRBV7-9; CDR3: CASSSDRNGYTF; DNA: TGTGCCAGCAGTTCGGACAGGAATGGCTACACCTTC
D: TRBD1; J: TRBJ2-3; size: -; V: TRBV19; CDR3: CASSIQGADTQYF; DNA: TGTGCCAGTAGTATCCAGGGGGCAGATACGCAGTATTTT
D: TRBD1; J: TRBJ1-1; size: -; V: TRBV19; CDR3: CASSVRDRGLRTEAFF; DNA: TGTGCCAGTAGTGTCCGGGACAGGGGGCTTCGGACTGAAGCTTTCTTT
D: -; J: TRBJ1-1; size: once; V: TRBV7-2; CDR3: CASSRGVGTEAFF; DNA: TGTGCCAGCAGCCGGGGGGTCGGCACTGAAGCTTTCTTT
D: -; J: TRBJ1-2; size: few; V: TRBV2; CDR3: CASSEALFSFSGVGYTF; DNA: TGTGCCAGCAGTGAAGCGCTTTTCTCCTTCTCGGGGGTCGGCTACACCTTC
D: TRBD2; J: TRBJ2-1; size: -; V: TRBV13; CDR3: CASSLGPGLAGDNEQFF; DNA: TGTGCCAGCAGCTTAGGGCCCGGACTAGCGGGCGACAATGAGCAGTTCTTC
D: TRBD1; J: TRBJ2-5; size: -; V: TRBV6-2/TRBV6-3; CDR3: CASSFPGTGIQYF; DNA: TGTGCCAGCAGTTTCCCCGGGACAGGGATCCAGTACTTC
D: -; J: TRBJ1-4; size: -; V: TRBV6-5; CDR3: CASSYSGDTNEKLFF; DNA: TGTGCCAGCAGTTACTCAGGGGACACTAATGAAAAACTGTTTTTT
D: -; J: TRBJ2-7; size: -; V: TRBV28; CDR3: CASRYDPDGGSYEQYF; DNA: TGTGCCAGCAGGTATGATCCGGACGGAGGCTCCTACGAGCAGTACTTC
D: -; J: TRBJ1-5; size: -; V: TRBV2; CDR3: CASKEGNQPQHF; DNA: TGTGCCAGCAAGGAGGGCAATCAGCCCCAGCATTTT
D: TRBD1; J: TRBJ2-7; size: -; V: TRBV2; CDR3: CASRLGTDYEQYF; DNA: TGTGCCAGCAGGCTAGGGACAGACTACGAGCAGTACTTC
D: TRBD2; J: TRBJ2-1; size: few; V: TRBV2; CDR3: CASPREGTSGNEQFF; DNA: TGTGCCAGCCCTAGGGAGGGGACTAGCGGAAATGAGCAGTTCTTC
D: -; J: TRBJ2-3; size: -; V: TRBV19; CDR3: CASTPGGRTDTQYF; DNA: TGTGCCAGTACCCCAGGGGGGAGAACAGATACGCAGTATTTT
D: TRBD1; J: TRBJ1-5; size: few; V: TRBV30; CDR3: CAWSGDSGSNQPQHF; DNA: TGTGCCTGGAGTGGGGACAGCGGTTCTAATCAGCCCCAGCATTTT
D: TRBD1; J: TRBJ2-2; size: -; V: TRBV30; CDR3: CAWDRGLTLAGTGELFF; DNA: TGTGCCTGGGACAGGGGGCTAACACTAGCAGGCACCGGGGAGCTGTTTTTT
D: -; J: TRBJ1-2; size: -; V: TRBV3-1/TRBV3-2; CDR3: CASSGDDSNYGYTF; DNA: TGTGCCAGCAGCGGGGACGACTCTAACTATGGCTACACCTTC
D: -; J: TRBJ2-7; size: -; V: TRBV10-3; CDR3: CAISQSGGIYEQYF; DNA: TGTGCCATCAGTCAATCAGGGGGGATATACGAGCAGTACTTC
D: -; J: TRBJ2-6; size: -; V: TRBV5-6; CDR3: CASSSLMGANVLTF; DNA: TGTGCCAGCAGCTCCCTTATGGGGGCCAACGTCCTGACTTTC
D: -; J: TRBJ1-4; size: -; V: TRBV6-2/TRBV6-3; CDR3: CASSHHDRATNEKLFF; DNA: TGTGCCAGCAGTCACCACGACAGAGCAACTAATGAAAAACTGTTTTTT
D: TRBD1; J: TRBJ1-2; size: few; V: TRBV27; CDR3: CASSFEGARGYTF; DNA: TGTGCCAGCAGTTTTGAGGGGGCGCGTGGCTACACCTTC
D: -; J: TRBJ1-5; size: -; V: TRBV11-2; CDR3: CASSPSAKYGKGPNQPQHF; DNA: TGTGCCAGCAGCCCGTCGGCAAAGTACGGCAAGGGCCCCAATCAGCCCCAGCATTTT
D: -; J: TRBJ2-1; size: -; V: TRBV3-1/TRBV3-2; CDR3: CASSRDNEQFF; DNA: TGTGCCAGCAGCCGAGACAATGAGCAGTTCTTC
D: TRBD1; J: TRBJ1-1; size: -; V: TRBV12-3/TRBV12-4; CDR3: CASSPPGGRAFF; DNA: TGTGCCAGCAGCCCTCCAGGGGGTCGAGCTTTCTTT
D: TRBD2; J: TRBJ2-3; size: few; V: TRBV3-1/TRBV3-2; CDR3: CASSQAASGGATDTQYF; DNA: TGTGCCAGCAGCCAAGCGGCTAGCGGGGGGGCCACAGATACGCAGTATTTT
D: -; J: TRBJ2-6; size: few; V: TRBV10-1; CDR3: CASSESRSGANVLTF; DNA: TGCGCCAGCAGTGAGTCGCGGTCCGGGGCCAACGTCCTGACTTTC
D: TRBD1; J: TRBJ1-2; size: -; V: TRBV7-8; CDR3: CASSFGHRGFGYTF; DNA: TGTGCCAGCAGCTTCGGCCACAGGGGTTTTGGCTACACCTTC
D: -; J: TRBJ2-7; size: -; V: TRBV9; CDR3: CASSATDKTHEQYF; DNA: TGTGCCAGCAGCGCTACGGATAAAACGCACGAGCAGTACTTC
D: -; J: TRBJ2-2; size: -; V: TRBV4-1; CDR3: CASSPIGAPNTGELFF; DNA: TGCGCCAGCAGCCCCATCGGGGCCCCGAACACCGGGGAGCTGTTTTTT
D: -; J: TRBJ1-1; size: -; V: TRBV30; CDR3: CAGSDTDTEAFF; DNA: TGTGCCGGGTCGGACACGGACACTGAAGCTTTCTTT
D: -; J: TRBJ1-3; size: -; V: TRBV11-2; CDR3: CASSLRETGNTIYF; DNA: TGTGCCAGCAGCTTAAGGGAGACTGGAAACACCATATATTTT
D: TRBD2; J: TRBJ2-1; size: -; V: TRBV4-3; CDR3: CASSLDASGYNEQFF; DNA: TGCGCCAGCAGCCTTGACGCTAGCGGGTACAATGAGCAGTTCTTC
D: -; J: TRBJ2-3; size: -; V: TRBV7-8; CDR3: CASALTDTQYF; DNA: TGTGCCAGCGCCCTCACAGATACGCAGTATTTT
D: -; J: TRBJ1-6; size: -; V: TRBV6-1; CDR3: CASSEMTANSPLHF; DNA: TGTGCCAGCAGTGAAATGACAGCTAATTCACCCCTCCACTTT
D: TRBD1; J: TRBJ1-1; size: -; V: TRBV30; CDR3: CAWSTGGTTEAFF; DNA: TGTGCCTGGAGCACAGGGGGCACCACTGAAGCTTTCTTT
D: TRBD1; J: TRBJ1-2; size: once; V: TRBV7-2; CDR3: CASSPGGGGVYGYTF; DNA: TGTGCCAGCAGCCCGGGGGGAGGGGGCGTCTATGGCTACACCTTC
D: -; J: TRBJ1-2; size: -; V: TRBV5-1; CDR3: CASSLGGDYGYTF; DNA: TGCGCCAGCAGCTTGGGGGGAGACTATGGCTACACCTTC
D: -; J: TRBJ2-5; size: -; V: TRBV28; CDR3: CASSLVLPDRSQETQYF; DNA: TGTGCCAGCAGTTTAGTTCTACCCGACAGGAGTCAAGAGACCCAGTACTTC
D: -; J: TRBJ2-6; size: -; V: TRBV6-4; CDR3: CASSDSQGNVLTF; DNA: TGTGCCAGCAGTGATTCCCAGGGTAACGTCCTGACTTTC
D: -; J: TRBJ1-1; size: once; V: TRBV5-1; CDR3: CASSLRTSVNTEAFF; DNA: TGCGCCAGCAGCTTGAGAACATCCGTGAACACTGAAGCTTTCTTT
D: -; J: TRBJ1-1; size: once; V: TRBV9; CDR3: CASSVDIINTEAFF; DNA: TGTGCCAGCAGCGTAGATATCATTAACACTGAAGCTTTCTTT
D: -; J: TRBJ2-2; size: -; V: TRBV7-8; CDR3: CASSSTMTSGELFF; DNA: TGTGCCAGCAGCTCGACGATGACATCCGGGGAGCTGTTTTTT
D: TRBD1; J: TRBJ1-2; size: -; V: TRBV5-4; CDR3: CASSLAGGYGYTF; DNA: TGTGCCAGCAGCTTGGCAGGGGGTTATGGCTACACCTTC
D: -; J: TRBJ1-2; size: -; V: TRBV29-1; CDR3: CSGSPGPGYGYTF; DNA: TGCAGCGGAAGTCCGGGACCAGGTTATGGCTACACCTTC
D: -; J: TRBJ1-1; size: -; V: TRBV6-5; CDR3: CASSSQPSNTEAFF; DNA: TGTGCCAGCAGTTCACAGCCTTCGAACACTGAAGCTTTCTTT
D: -; J: TRBJ2-1; size: -; V: TRBV5-5; CDR3: CASSLDASSYNEQFF; DNA: TGTGCCAGCAGCTTGGACGCGAGCTCCTACAATGAGCAGTTCTTC
D: -; J: TRBJ2-7; size: -; V: TRBV9; CDR3: CASSVGSGPWEQYF; DNA: TGTGCCAGCAGCGTAGGGAGCGGGCCCTGGGAGCAGTACTTC
D: -; J: TRBJ2-1; size: -; V: TRBV19; CDR3: CASSKGNSQLGYNEQFF; DNA: TGTGCCAGTAGTAAGGGGAACAGCCAACTCGGGTACAATGAGCAGTTCTTC
D: -; J: TRBJ1-1; size: -; V: TRBV11-2; CDR3: CASSLDVGRAFF; DNA: TGTGCCAGCAGCTTAGATGTGGGTAGAGCTTTCTTT
D: -; J: TRBJ2-7; size: -; V: TRBV19; CDR3: CASSMAGSYEQYF; DNA: TGTGCCAGTAGTATGGCCGGGAGCTACGAGCAGTACTTC
D: -; J: TRBJ1-2; size: -; V: TRBV7-2; CDR3: CASSLVLAGAGYTF; DNA: TGTGCCAGCAGCTTAGTCTTGGCGGGGGCCGGCTACACCTTC